Presented here are 32 T cell receptor beta chains from one specimen sequenced in a study of post-analysis software for immune sequencing data. No cognate antigen is known for these TCRs. Incorporated into the TCR beta cDNA libraries were unique molecular identifiers, which served to reduce PCR and sequencing biases. TCRdb ran MiXCR on the PCR reads and lists one entry per CDR3 protein. The profile shows about 770,000 distinct CDR3 sequences, about 45% of them singletons. Regarding the study as a whole: About five TRBV segments appeared more often in patients than in controls, and TRBV5-6, TRBV5-1 and TRBV20-1 were among these.

The material sequenced was blood. These receptors came from a girl aged 10 to 17 with multiple sclerosis.

This clonotype was seen ten or more times. This sequence joins TRBV15 and TRBJ2-1; perhaps TRBD2 as D (5 bases). CDR1 LNHNV and CDR2 YYDKDF come from the germline V gene (reference sequence). The CDR3 is made up of 17 amino acids. Trimming left V 4 bases short and J 14 bases short, with 30 bases between. CDR3 in amino acids: CATSNPRRADLKVGEFF. The CDR3 nucleotides are TGTGCCACCAGCAACCCACGAAGGGCGGACTTGAAGGTGGGAGAGTTCTTC.

The table lists this clonotype with a count of one. This sequence joins TRBV24-1 and TRBJ2-1; D is ambiguous. The length of the CDR3 is 15 residues. Germline-derived CDR1 and CDR2 are KGHDR and SFDVKD. V was cut by 4 bases and J by 0 bases, with 9 bases left in between. DNA for the CDR3: TGTGCCACCAGTGACAGGACGACCTCCTACAATGAGCAGTTCTTC. It yields the protein CATSDRTTSYNEQFF.

The chain recombines TRBV20-1 with TRBJ2-1, with D possibly being TRBD2 (5 bases). There are 14 residues in the CDR3. Germline V lookup: CDR1 DFQATT, CDR2 SNEGSKA (reference sequence). V lost 3 bases, J lost 1 base, and 10 bases lay in between. The CDR3 protein is CSARRVQSYNEQFF. In DNA form, the CDR3 reads TGCAGTGCTAGGAGGGTTCAATCCTACAATGAGCAGTTCTTC.

The chain is built from TRBV5-1 and TRBJ2-5; D unresolved. Trimming took off 2 bases at V and 2 bases at J, with 10 bases between the two ends. CDR1 SGHRS and CDR2 YFSETQ come from the germline V gene. This CDR3 is 14 amino acids long. The CDR3 reads CASSFTEIQETQYF. The CDR3 DNA sequence: TGCGCCAGCAGCTTTACTGAGATACAAGAGACCCAGTACTTC.

The V and J genes are TRBV2 and TRBJ1-2; D remains unclear. Looked up from germline, CDR1 is SNHLY and CDR2 is FYNNEI. V was clipped by 2 bases and J by 5 bases, with 9 bases between them. The CDR3 is 13 residues long. The CDR3 coding sequence is TGTGCCAGCAGTGAAAGGAAAGTTTATGGCTACACCTTC. Protein product: CASSERKVYGYTF.

This clonotype was counted only a few times. A read error may produce the germline difference seen at one junction end. V and J are TRBV20-1 and TRBJ2-1; 10 nucleotides agree with TRBD1. The CDR3 runs 14 residues. Germline CDR1 DFQATT, CDR2 SNEGSKA (reference sequence). The CDR3 bases are TGCAGTGCCCCGGACAGGGGGTTCTACAATGAGCGGTTCTTC. Its translation is CSAPDRGFYNERFF.

This clonotype was seen more than once but under ten times. V usage is TRBV24-1 and J usage is TRBJ2-5; D is unresolved. V lost 1 base, J lost 0 bases, and 11 bases lay in between. The germline V gene encodes CDR1 KGHDR and CDR2 SFDVKD. The CDR3 is 16 amino acids. The CDR3 protein is CATSDFRAPYQETQYF. CDR3 in DNA: TGTGCCACCAGTGATTTCCGGGCCCCGTACCAAGAGACCCAGTACTTC.

This clonotype was counted only a few times. The rearrangement links TRBV12-3 or TRBV12-4 to TRBJ2-4, with 10 bases identical to TRBD2. The trim removed 5 bases at V and 2 bases at J, leaving 9 bases unmatched. This CDR3 has 17 amino acids. The CDR3 nucleotides are TGTGCCAGCAGTCTCGGGACTAGCGTTGAGTCCAAAAACATTCAGTACTTC. Translation gives CASSLGTSVESKNIQYF.

The gene calls are TRBV29-1 and TRBJ2-1; D remains ambiguous. CDR1 and CDR2 (germline): SQVTM, ANQGSEA. The ends were cut back, 5 bases at V and 0 bases at J, with 17 bases in the middle. The CDR3 totals 16 residues. CDR3 coding DNA: TGCAGCGTTTCCCCGCCCTCGGCTAGCTCCTACAATGAGCAGTTCTTC. As protein: CSVSPPSASSYNEQFF.

This chain connects TRBV28 to TRBJ1-1, with D perhaps TRBD1 (6 bases). V was pared by 7 bases and J by 4 bases, with 16 bases between. The CDR3 spans 14 residues. CDR1 MDHEN and CDR2 SYDVKM come from the germline V gene. The CDR3 DNA reads as TGTGCCAGCATAGGAGGGGGAGGGGTCACTGAAGCTTTCTTT. Protein: CASIGGGGVTEAFF. The whole variable domain, filled in from reference TRBV28 and TRBJ1-1, reads DVKVTQSSRYLVKRTGEKVFLECVQDMDHENMFWYRQDPGLGLRLIYFSYDVKMKEKGDIPEGYSVSREKKERFSLILESASTNQTSMYLCASIGGGGVTEAFFGQGTRLTVV.

This chain joins TRBV7-9 and TRBJ2-7; unclear D gene. The end of the DNA fits TRBJ2-5 better, so the J call may be wrong. The CDR3 covers 14 residues. Germline V lookup: CDR1 SEHNR, CDR2 FQNEAQ (reference sequence). CDR3 DNA: TGTGCCAGCAGCTTACGAATAGAGTTGGAGACCCAGTACTTC. Its translation: CASSLRIELETQYF.

The V gene is TRBV12-3 or TRBV12-4, the J gene TRBJ2-3; no reliable D call. The CDR3 totals 10 residues. V was clipped by 6 bases and J by 4 bases, with 2 bases between them. The CDR3 loop reads CASRSDTQYF. The CDR3 nucleotides read TGTGCCAGCAGGTCAGATACGCAGTATTTT.

This clonotype was counted between two and nine times. The genes are TRBV6-1 and TRBJ2-3, with 7 bases aligning to TRBD2. V gave up 8 bases and J gave up 0 bases; unmatched junction bases: 11. The CDR3 extends over 16 amino acids. CDR1 is MNHNS and CDR2 is SASEGT in the germline V gene. CDR3 bases: TGTGCCAGCTCTCCTCGACGGGAGGATAGCACAGATACGCAGTATTTT. Translating gives CASSPRREDSTDTQYF.

This clonotype occurred a few times. The chain combines TRBV10-3 with TRBJ2-7; a weak D match, TRBD1 (5 bases). Trimming stripped 8 bases from V and 3 bases from J, with 14 bases between. CDR1 and CDR2 (germline): ENHRY, SYGVKD. The CDR3 has 13 residues. CDR3 nucleotides: TGTGCCATCTTACAGGCGCCAAACTACGAGCAGTACTTC. This gives the protein CAILQAPNYEQYF.

This clonotype was counted a few times. The rearrangement uses TRBV20-1 and TRBJ2-4; TRBD1 agrees at 7 bases. Looked up from germline, CDR1 is DFQATT and CDR2 is SNEGSKA (reference sequence). This CDR3 has 17 residues. The V segment lost 3 bases and the J segment 1 base; nucleotides outside the gene matches: 12. In DNA, the CDR3 is TGCAGTGCTAGCCTACCGAGGGGGCGCATGGCCAAAAACATTCAGTACTTC. The encoded protein is CSASLPRGRMAKNIQYF.

This sequence joins TRBV14 and TRBJ2-1; 10 bases are a match to TRBD1. J gave up 1 base and V 4 bases, and 4 bases lay outside the gene matches. This CDR3 has 16 amino acids. The V gene's germline CDR1 is SGHDN and CDR2 FVKESK. This CDR3 reads CASSPDRGFSYNEQFF. CDR3 bases: TGTGCCAGCAGCCCGGACAGGGGGTTTTCCTACAATGAGCAGTTCTTC.

V gene TRBV3-1 combines with J gene TRBJ2-5, with D unclear. The DNA end lines up better with TRBJ2-7; the J call may be wrong. Germline CDR1 is LGHDT and CDR2 is YNNKEL (reference sequence). The CDR3 is 15 amino acids. In nucleotides, the CDR3 is TGTGCCAGCAGCCAAGGTCAGGCGTCTGGCTACGAGCAGTACTTC. It encodes CASSQGQASGYEQYF.

In this sample, this clonotype turned up a few times. The chain employs TRBV12-3 or TRBV12-4 and TRBJ2-7; D is uncertain. This CDR3 has 15 amino acids. V dropped 0 bases and J dropped 5 bases, with 14 bases sitting between them. CDR3 in amino acids: CASSLARRSFNEQYF. The CDR3 region has the DNA TGTGCCAGCAGTTTAGCACGACGAAGTTTCAACGAGCAGTACTTC.

This clonotype was counted between two and nine times. The chain employs TRBV9 and TRBJ2-1; D possibly matches TRBD1 or TRBD2 (6 bases each). The CDR3 sequence is 14 residues long. Germline CDR1 and CDR2: SGDLS and YYNGEE. Trimming left V 0 bases short and J 6 bases short, with 10 bases between. CDR3 amino acids: CASSVVGGINEQFF. The DNA of the CDR3 is TGTGCCAGCAGCGTAGTAGGGGGGATCAATGAGCAGTTCTTC.

The rearrangement joins TRBV12-3 or TRBV12-4 to TRBJ2-5; 10 bases align to TRBD2. CDR3 length: 18 amino acids. Trimming cost V 2 bases and J 1 base; bases outside gene matches: 10. CDR3 in DNA: TGTGCCAGCAGTTTAAGCTCTACCGGGACTAGCGTCCAAGAGACCCAGTACTTC. Translation: CASSLSSTGTSVQETQYF.

The chain is built from TRBV7-6 and TRBJ2-5; no clear D. The CDR3 consists of 15 residues. Germline CDR1 and CDR2: SGHVS and FNYEAQ. V was trimmed by 4 bases and J by 2 bases, leaving 14 bases between them. The CDR3: CASSSTNLIQETQYF. Written as DNA, the CDR3 is TGTGCCAGCAGCTCCACTAATCTTATTCAAGAGACCCAGTACTTC.

This clonotype was seen more than once but under ten times. This chain uses TRBV4-1 with TRBJ2-5; D gene ambiguous. This CDR3 has 14 residues. CDR1 and CDR2 from the germline V gene are MGHRA and YSYEKL. V lost 4 bases, J lost 5 bases, and 14 bases lay in between. The CDR3 region is CASSLYLGSETQYF. The CDR3 DNA reads TGCGCCAGCAGCCTCTATCTAGGGTCGGAGACCCAGTACTTC.

J is TRBJ1-1 and V is TRBV9, with unresolved D. CDR1 is SGDLS, CDR2 YYNGEE, per germline. The V end was cut by 0 bases, the J end by 1 base, with 10 bases between. The CDR3 runs 15 residues. The CDR3 nucleotides read TGTGCCAGCAGCGTAGGGAGGGTGGGGAACACTGAAGCTTTCTTT. Its protein product is CASSVGRVGNTEAFF.

This rearrangement joins TRBV5-6 to TRBJ1-1; unclear D gene. The V gene's germline CDR1 is SGHDT and CDR2 YYEEEE. V was shortened by 0 bases and J by 7 bases, with 13 bases between the two germline ends. The CDR3 spans 14 residues. The CDR3 DNA sequence: TGTGCCAGCAGCTTGGTTAACACAGACTATGAAGCTTTCTTT. Protein sequence: CASSLVNTDYEAFF.

V is TRBV3-1 and J is TRBJ2-4; tentatively, D is TRBD2 (5 bases). Germline-derived CDR1 and CDR2 are LGHDT and YNNKEL (reference sequence). The V end lost 1 base, the J end lost 0 bases, and 7 bases lay between the germline ends. The CDR3 totals 15 residues. CDR3 DNA: TGTGCCAGCAGCCAAGCCGGGGTAGCCAAAAACATTCAGTACTTC. This encodes CASSQAGVAKNIQYF.

The chain recombines TRBV6-6 with TRBJ2-4; 12 bases are shared with TRBD2. CDR3 length: 14 amino acids. The V gene's germline CDR1 is MNHNY and CDR2 SVGAGI (reference sequence). Trimming at V came to 5 bases and at J to 13 bases, leaving 9 bases not matched to a gene. CDR3 region: CASSKTSGSWGQYF. The CDR3 region has the DNA TGTGCCAGCAGTAAGACTAGCGGGAGTTGGGGGCAGTACTTC.

This chain joins TRBV7-6 and TRBJ1-1; possibly TRBD1 for D (6 bases). Germline CDR1 is SGHVS and CDR2 is FNYEAQ. Trimming shortened V by 1 base and J by 0 bases, and 12 bases separated the two germline ends. The CDR3 spans 16 residues. Here the CDR3 reads CASSLVRGAMNTEAFF. Written as DNA, the CDR3 is TGTGCCAGCAGCTTAGTTCGGGGGGCGATGAACACTGAAGCTTTCTTT.

This clonotype turned up a few times. The V call is TRBV7-9, the J call TRBJ1-1; tentative D call: TRBD1 (5 bases). Germline-derived CDR1 and CDR2 are SEHNR and FQNEAQ (reference sequence). The CDR3 covers 13 residues. V was trimmed by 3 bases and J by 4 bases, leaving 9 bases between them. The CDR3 nucleotides read TGTGCCAGCAGCTTCGTAGGGGCCACTGAAGCTTTCTTT. This gives the protein CASSFVGATEAFF.

The chain employs TRBV21-1 and TRBJ2-5; TRBD2 is taken as the D call from the table, unchecked against the DNA. The tail of the sequence fits TRBJ2-4 better, so the J call may be wrong. TRBV21-1 is a listed pseudogene. This CDR3 spans 15 amino acids. The CDR3 region has the DNA TGTGCCAGCAGCAAACGTAGGACTGGCCCTTACATTCAGTACTTC. It specifies CASSKRRTGPYIQYF.

This clonotype was found a few times. The CDR3 DNA sequence: TGTGCCAGTAGTATTGGGCTGGAATACGAGCAGTACTTC. Translated, it gives CASSIGLEYEQYF. This chain joins TRBV19 and TRBJ2-7; D remains ambiguous. Germline V gene lookup returns CDR1 LNHDA and CDR2 SQIVND (reference sequence). V was shortened by 3 bases and J by 4 bases, with 10 bases between the two germline ends. This CDR3 is 13 amino acids long.

V and J are TRBV5-1 and TRBJ2-1; D ambiguous. The CDR3 totals 13 residues. Germline-derived CDR1 and CDR2 are SGHRS and YFSETQ. The V end lost 0 bases, the J end lost 9 bases, and 10 bases lay between the germline ends. DNA for the CDR3: TGCGCCAGCAGCTTGGAGTTGGCTTCTGAGCAGTTCTTC. The encoded protein is CASSLELASEQFF.

This clonotype was seen ten or more times. The chain is built from TRBV6-6 and TRBJ1-6; D is ambiguous. Trimming took 5 bases from V and 5 from J, leaving 13 bases between them. CDR3 size: 15 residues. CDR1 MNHNY and CDR2 SVGAGI come from the germline V gene (reference sequence). The CDR3 DNA is TGTGCCAGCAGTCCGCCGGGAGCTAATAATTCACCCCTCCACTTT. Its protein is CASSPPGANNSPLHF.